This passage covers 15 T cell receptor beta chains from one sample sequenced in a study of CD8+ T cells in alopecia areata. This sample's treatment: oral pan-JAK inhibitor, 5-10 mg twice daily. Extracted from the samples, RNA was reverse transcribed into cDNA to serve as the sequencing template. The data were produced by immunoSEQ multiplex PCR, yet TCRdb's version contains in-frame clones alone and is incomplete. The repertoire holds 250,000 to 300,000 clones, with 55% to 70% as singletons. This specimen was CD4+ T cells sorted from blood, taken at week 24, from a patient treated with tofacitinib. Receptors were obtained from a human donor with alopecia areata.

This clone was seen a handful of times. The sample holds other DNA sequences that translate to the same CDR3. The chain employs TRBV20-1 and TRBJ1-2, with D unresolved. V was trimmed by 2 bases and J by 7 bases, leaving 8 bases between them. Germline V gene lookup returns CDR1 DFQATT and CDR2 SNEGSKA (reference sequence). The CDR3 length is 11 residues. The CDR3 sequence is CSARTGSGYTF. CDR3 coding DNA: TGCAGTGCTAGAACGGGGAGTGGCTACACCTTC.

The chain has TRBV5-1 and TRBJ1-6; TRBD1 agrees at 11 bases. CDR1 SGHRS and CDR2 YFSETQ come from the germline V gene. V was pared by 4 bases and J by 10 bases, with 4 bases of the junction left unmatched. The CDR3 contains 14 residues. This chain's CDR3 is CASSRDRGTSPLHF. The CDR3 nucleotides are TGCGCCAGCAGCCGGGACAGGGGGACATCACCCCTCCACTTT.

The chain carries TRBV5-5 and TRBJ2-5; 10 bases are shared with TRBD2. The V segment lost 0 bases and the J segment 4 bases; nucleotides outside the gene matches: 6. The CDR3 runs 16 residues. CDR1 is SGHKS and CDR2 is YYEKEE in the germline V gene (reference sequence). CDR3 DNA: TGTGCCAGCAGCTTGGAGGGACTAGCGTATGGAGAGACCCAGTACTTC. Its protein is CASSLEGLAYGETQYF. The full variable domain, in which reference TRBV5-5 and TRBJ2-5 provide the parts outside the CDR3, is DAGVTQSPTHLIKTRGQQVTLRCSPISGHKSVSWYQQVLGQGPQFIFQYYEKEERGRGNFPDRFSARQFPNYSSELNVNALLLGDSALYLCASSLEGLAYGETQYFGPGTRLLVL.

This chain connects TRBV29-1 to TRBJ1-1; D remains ambiguous. The length of the CDR3 is 12 residues. Germline CDR1 is SQVTM and CDR2 is ANQGSEA. V was trimmed by 6 bases and J by 7 bases, leaving 15 bases between them. DNA for the CDR3: TGCAGCGTAACGCAGGATCGGGGTGAAGCTTTCTTT. Translating it yields CSVTQDRGEAFF.

CDR3 residues: CASARPQGPYEQYF. The CDR3 DNA sequence: TGTGCCAGCGCACGACCACAGGGGCCCTACGAGCAGTACTTC. The chain joins TRBV6-1 to TRBJ2-7, with 7 bases that match TRBD1. J gave up 2 bases and V 8 bases, and 9 bases lay outside the gene matches. The CDR3 has 14 amino acids. Germline-derived CDR1 and CDR2 are MNHNS and SASEGT.

This chain uses TRBV5-1 with TRBJ1-1; 10 bases agree with TRBD1. There are 15 residues in the CDR3. CDR1 is SGHRS, CDR2 YFSETQ, per germline. V shed 0 bases and J 5 bases; nucleotides not matched to a gene: 4. DNA for the CDR3: TGCGCCAGCAGCTTGGGGACAGGGGGATATACTGAAGCTTTCTTT. This gives the protein CASSLGTGGYTEAFF.

This chain joins TRBV11-3 and TRBJ2-3; perhaps D is TRBD1 or TRBD2 (7 bases each). Germline CDR1 is SGHNT and CDR2 is YENEEA. Trimming took off 4 bases at V and 6 bases at J, with 14 bases between the two ends. The CDR3 is 14 residues long. CDR3 sequence reads: CASSSGGARDTQYF. The DNA for the CDR3 is TGTGCCAGCAGCTCAGGGGGGGCTCGGGATACGCAGTATTTT. Filled out from reference TRBV11-3 and TRBJ2-3, the complete variable domain reads EAGVVQSPRYKIIEKKQPVAFWCNPISGHNTLYWYLQNLGQGPELLIRYENEEAVDDSQLPKDRFSAERLKGVDSTLKIQPAELGDSAVYLCASSSGGARDTQYFGPGTRLTVL.

Comments on this clone: Relative to the germline gene, one junction end is altered; a read error may explain this. The chain has TRBV18 and TRBJ2-7; 7 bases are shared with TRBD1. The CDR3 runs 13 residues. Germline CDR1 KGHSH, CDR2 LQKENI. The CDR3 nucleotides read TGTGCCAGCTCCCCACAGGGGCTCGACGAGCAGTACTTC. Its protein is CASSPQGLDEQYF.

The chain combines TRBV5-1 with TRBJ2-5; D uncertain. The CDR3 has 13 amino acids. Germline-derived CDR1 and CDR2 are SGHRS and YFSETQ. V was trimmed by 1 base and J by 0 bases, leaving 4 bases between them. CDR3 residues: CASSLSHQETQYF. The CDR3 DNA reads TGCGCCAGCAGCTTGTCCCACCAAGAGACCCAGTACTTC.

The chain is built from TRBV30 and TRBJ2-1; D call uncertain. Germline-derived CDR1 and CDR2 are GTSNPN and SVGIG (reference sequence). This CDR3 is 15 amino acids long. The ends were cut back, 0 bases at V and 0 bases at J, with 9 bases in the middle. CDR3 residues: CAWSVGHSSYNEQFF. The CDR3 DNA reads as TGTGCCTGGAGTGTCGGGCATAGCTCCTACAATGAGCAGTTCTTC. The entire variable domain, with the rest obtained from reference TRBV30 and TRBJ2-1, is as follows: SQTIHQWPATLVQPVGSPLSLECTVEGTSNPNLYWYRQAAGRGLQLLFYSVGIGQISSEVPQNLSASRPQDRQFILSSKKLLLSDSGFYLCAWSVGHSSYNEQFFGPGTRLTVL.

The chain employs TRBV30 and TRBJ2-7; unclear D gene. Germline V lookup: CDR1 GTSNPN, CDR2 SVGIG (reference sequence). CDR3 length: 14 residues. Trimming pared 0 bases from V and 4 bases from J, leaving 13 bases between. CDR3 in DNA: TGTGCCTGGAGTGTTTCTACGGGCCCTTACGAGCAGTACTTC. Protein sequence: CAWSVSTGPYEQYF.

This chain links TRBV2 with TRBJ1-5, with unresolved D. The CDR3 runs 14 residues. Germline-derived CDR1 and CDR2 are SNHLY and FYNNEI. Trimming pared 6 bases from V and 5 bases from J, leaving 14 bases between. The CDR3 loop reads CASSRVGRDQPQHF. The DNA for the CDR3 is TGTGCCAGCAGCCGTGTGGGTAGGGATCAGCCCCAGCATTTT.

This clone was observed a few times. The genes are TRBV29-1 and TRBJ2-7, with 7 bases aligning to TRBD1. V dropped 4 bases and J dropped 1; count of bases not matched to a gene: 10. From germline, CDR1 is SQVTM and CDR2 ANQGSEA. CDR3 length: 15 amino acids. The CDR3 nucleotides are TGCAGCGTTGTTGTGGCCAACAGGGGTTCCTACGAGCAGTACTTC. This encodes CSVVVANRGSYEQYF.

In its sample, this clone was seen a few times. This chain joins TRBV25-1 and TRBJ2-7; 10 bases align to TRBD1. The germline gives CDR1 MGHDK, CDR2 SYGVNS. This CDR3 has 14 amino acids. With V trimmed by 6 bases and J by 1 base, 3 bases remained unmatched. The CDR3 region is CASRGDRGSYEQYF. CDR3 nucleotides: TGTGCCAGCAGGGGGGACAGGGGTTCCTACGAGCAGTACTTC.

This chain connects TRBV7-9 to TRBJ1-2; D uncertain. Looked up from germline, CDR1 is SEHNR and CDR2 is FQNEAQ (reference sequence). The V end was cut by 7 bases, the J end by 0 bases, with 15 bases between. The CDR3 contains 15 residues. Here the CDR3 DNA reads TGTGCCAGCACAGGAGGCAGGAGCCCTAACTATGGCTACACCTTC. Encoded protein: CASTGGRSPNYGYTF. The full variable domain, completed using reference TRBV7-9 and TRBJ1-2, is DTGVSQNPRHKITKRGQNVTFRCDPISEHNRLYWYRQTLGQGPEFLTYFQNEAQLEKSRLLSDRFSAERPKGSFSTLEIQRTEQGDSAMYLCASTGGRSPNYGYTFGSGTRLTVV.